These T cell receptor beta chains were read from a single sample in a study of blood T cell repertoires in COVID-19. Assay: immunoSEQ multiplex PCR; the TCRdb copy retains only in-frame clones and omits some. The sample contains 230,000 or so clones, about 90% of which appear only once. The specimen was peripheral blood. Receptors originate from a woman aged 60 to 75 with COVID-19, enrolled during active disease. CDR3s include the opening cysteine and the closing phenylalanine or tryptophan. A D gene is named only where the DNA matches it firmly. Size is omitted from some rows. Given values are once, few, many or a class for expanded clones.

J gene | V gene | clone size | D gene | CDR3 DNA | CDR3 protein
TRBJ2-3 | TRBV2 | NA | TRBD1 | TGTGCCAGCAGCGCACAGGGGGTCTTAGTAGCAGATACGCAGTATTTT | CASSAQGVLVADTQYF
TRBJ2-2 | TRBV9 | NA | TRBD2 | TGTGCCAGCAGCGGGACTAGCGGGGGTACCGGGGAGCTGTTTTTT | CASSGTSGGTGELFF
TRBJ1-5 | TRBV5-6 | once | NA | TGTGCCAGCAACCAGGGAGGCAGCAATCAGCCCCAGCATTTT | CASNQGGSNQPQHF
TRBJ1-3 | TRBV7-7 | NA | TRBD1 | TGTGCTAGCAGCTTAGGACCAGGGGGCGCTGGAAACACCATATATTTT | CASSLGPGGAGNTIYF
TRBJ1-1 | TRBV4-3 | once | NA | TGCGCCAGCAGCCGCCACGGGGAAACGAACACTGAAGCTTTCTTT | CASSRHGETNTEAFF
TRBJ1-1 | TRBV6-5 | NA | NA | TGTGCCAGCAGTTACTCTACGAGGAACACTGAAGCTTTCTTT | CASSYSTRNTEAFF
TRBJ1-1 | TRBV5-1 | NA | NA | TGCGCCAGCAGCGCGGTCGCGGGGACTGAAGCTTTCTTT | CASSAVAGTEAFF
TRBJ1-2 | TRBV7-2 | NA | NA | TGTGCCAGCAGCTTAGACAGCCCGATGGCCTATGGCTACACCTTC | CASSLDSPMAYGYTF
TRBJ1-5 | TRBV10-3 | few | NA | TGTGCCATCAGCGGAGGGGTGGGGGACAATCAGCCCCAGCATTTT | CAISGGVGDNQPQHF
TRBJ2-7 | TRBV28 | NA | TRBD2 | TGTGCCAGCAGTCTCGGGGGGTTTCCCTCCTACGAGCAGTACTTC | CASSLGGFPSYEQYF
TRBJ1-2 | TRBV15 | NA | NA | TGTGCCACCAGCAGAGATCGGGGAGATTATGGCTACACCTTC | CATSRDRGDYGYTF
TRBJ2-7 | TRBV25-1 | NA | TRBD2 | TGTGCCAGCAGTGGGACTAGTAGCGGGGGGGCCTACGAGCAGTACTTC | CASSGTSSGGAYEQYF
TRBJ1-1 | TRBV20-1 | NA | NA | TGCAGTGGCCCGGGGAACACTGAAGCTTTCTTT | CSGPGNTEAFF
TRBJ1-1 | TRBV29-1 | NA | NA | TGCAGCGTTGGGACAGTGAACACTGAAGCTTTCTTT | CSVGTVNTEAFF
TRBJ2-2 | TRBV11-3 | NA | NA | TGTGCCAGCAGCTTAACGGGCACCGGGGAGCTGTTTTTT | CASSLTGTGELFF
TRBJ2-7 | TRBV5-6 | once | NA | TGTGCCAGCAGCTTGGGGACAGTGTACGAGCAGTACTTC | CASSLGTVYEQYF
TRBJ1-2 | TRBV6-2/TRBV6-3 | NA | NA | TGTGCCAGCAGTTACACCCACCTTGCGGCGGAGAACTATGGCTACACCTTC | CASSYTHLAAENYGYTF
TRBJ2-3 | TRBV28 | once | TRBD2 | TGTGCCAGCAGTTTCCAGACTAGCGGGGGGCCAGATACGCAGTATTTT | CASSFQTSGGPDTQYF
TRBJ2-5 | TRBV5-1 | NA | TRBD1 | TGCGCCAGCAGCTTGTTAGGACAGGGAAACCAAGAGACCCAGTACTTC | CASSLLGQGNQETQYF
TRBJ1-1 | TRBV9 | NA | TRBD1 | TGTGCCAGCAGCGATCGACAGGGAGAGATGAACACTGAAGCTTTCTTT | CASSDRQGEMNTEAFF
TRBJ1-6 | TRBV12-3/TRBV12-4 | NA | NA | TGTGCCAGCGGGGGGTGGAATTCACCCCTCCACTTT | CASGGWNSPLHF
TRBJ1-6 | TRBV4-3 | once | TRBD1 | TGCGCCAGCAGCCACCCCAACGGACAGGGATCCTATAATTCACCCCTCCACTTT | CASSHPNGQGSYNSPLHF
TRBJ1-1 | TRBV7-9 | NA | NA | TGTGCCAGCAGCGAATTAGAGGTCTTCGGGACTGAAGCTTTCTTT | CASSELEVFGTEAFF
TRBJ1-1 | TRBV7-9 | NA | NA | TGTGCCAGCAGCAAACAGATAGCTTTCTTT | CASSKQIAFF
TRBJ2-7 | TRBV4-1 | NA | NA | TGCGCCAGCAGCCAGGTTAGCTCCTACGAGCAGTACTTC | CASSQVSSYEQYF
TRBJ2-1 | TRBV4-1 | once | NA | TGCGCCAGCAGCCAAGACCACCACCAGGTGAATGAGCAGTTCTTC | CASSQDHHQVNEQFF
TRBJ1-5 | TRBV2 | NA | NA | TGTGCCAGCAGCGGCGGGGGGGGAGGTCAGCCCCAGCATTTT | CASSGGGGGQPQHF
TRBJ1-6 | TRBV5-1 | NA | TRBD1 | TGCGCCAGCAGCTTGGGGGACAGGCTCAATTCACCCCTCCACTTT | CASSLGDRLNSPLHF
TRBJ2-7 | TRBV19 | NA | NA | TGTGCCAGTAGTATAGGGGCAGGCGAGGGCTACGAGCAGTACTTC | CASSIGAGEGYEQYF
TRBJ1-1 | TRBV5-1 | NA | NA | TGCGCCAGCAGCTTGTCAGGGTTTGGCGTAAACACTGAAGCTTTCTTT | CASSLSGFGVNTEAFF
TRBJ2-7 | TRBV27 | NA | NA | TGTGCCAGCAGTTTGCCAGGGGCGAGCTACGAGCAGTACTTC | CASSLPGASYEQYF
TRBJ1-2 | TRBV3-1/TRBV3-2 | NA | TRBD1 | TGTGCCAGCAGCCTTGGACAGGGAGCGTATGGCTACACCTTC | CASSLGQGAYGYTF
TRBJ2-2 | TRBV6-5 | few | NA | TGTGCCAGCACCCGGGACACGAACACCGGGGAGCTGTTTTTT | CASTRDTNTGELFF
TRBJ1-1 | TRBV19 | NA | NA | TGTGCCAGTAGTATAGGGGGGGGTGAAGCTTTCTTT | CASSIGGGEAFF
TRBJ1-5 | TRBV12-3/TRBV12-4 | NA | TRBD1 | TGTGCCAGCAGTTTAATGGGGACAGTCCATTTT | CASSLMGTVHF
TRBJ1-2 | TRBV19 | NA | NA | TGTGCCAGCGGGGGAGCAAATGGCTACACCTTC | CASGGANGYTF
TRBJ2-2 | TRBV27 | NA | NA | TGTGCCAGCGGGTCGGACAGGAACACCGGGGAGCTGTTTTTT | CASGSDRNTGELFF
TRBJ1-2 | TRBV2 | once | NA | TGTGCCAGCAGTGTATCGACGGGCTATGGCTACACCTTC | CASSVSTGYGYTF
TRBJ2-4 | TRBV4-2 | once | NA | TGTGCCAGCAGCCAAGACGGCAGGGAAAACATTCAGTACTTC | CASSQDGRENIQYF
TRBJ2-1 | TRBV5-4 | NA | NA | TGTGCCAGCAGCGGAGGGGTGGAGCAGTTCTTC | CASSGGVEQFF
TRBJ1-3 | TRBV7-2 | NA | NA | TGTGCCAGCAGCTTAGTCCTCGGGGCTGGAAACACCATATATTTT | CASSLVLGAGNTIYF
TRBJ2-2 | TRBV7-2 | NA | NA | TGTGCCAGCAGCCAAGGGGGGGCTACCGGGGAGCTGTTTTTT | CASSQGGATGELFF
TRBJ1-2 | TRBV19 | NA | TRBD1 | TGTGCCAGTAGCGTGACAGGGGTCTATGGCTACACCTTC | CASSVTGVYGYTF
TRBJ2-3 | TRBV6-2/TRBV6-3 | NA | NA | TGTGCCAGCAGTTACTCGAAGACAGGTTTGGCAGATACGCAGTATTTT | CASSYSKTGLADTQYF
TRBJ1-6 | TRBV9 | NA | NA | TGTGCCAGCAGCGCCTCAAGGGGGAGCAGCACTCGGGATTCACCCCTCCACTTT | CASSASRGSSTRDSPLHF
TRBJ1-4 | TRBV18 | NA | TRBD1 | TGTGCCAGCTCGCGCAGCGACAGGGCGAGTCGTGAAAAACTGTTTTTT | CASSRSDRASREKLFF